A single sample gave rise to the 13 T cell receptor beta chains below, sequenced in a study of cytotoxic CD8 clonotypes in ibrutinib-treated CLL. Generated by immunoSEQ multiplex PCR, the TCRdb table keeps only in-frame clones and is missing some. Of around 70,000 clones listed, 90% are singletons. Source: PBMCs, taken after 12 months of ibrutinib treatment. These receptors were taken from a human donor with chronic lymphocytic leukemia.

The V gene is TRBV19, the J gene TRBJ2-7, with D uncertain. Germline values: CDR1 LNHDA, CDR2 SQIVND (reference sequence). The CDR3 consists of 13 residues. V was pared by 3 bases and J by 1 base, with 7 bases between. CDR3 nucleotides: TGTGCCAGTAGTATTAGATTTTCCTACGAGCAGTACTTC. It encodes CASSIRFSYEQYF.

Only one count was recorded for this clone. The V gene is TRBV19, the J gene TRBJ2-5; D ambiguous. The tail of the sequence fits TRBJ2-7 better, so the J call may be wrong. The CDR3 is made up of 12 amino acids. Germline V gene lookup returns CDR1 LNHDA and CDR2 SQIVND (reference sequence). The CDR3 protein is CASSLDPYEQYF. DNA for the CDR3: TGTGCCAGTAGTCTCGATCCCTACGAGCAGTACTTC.

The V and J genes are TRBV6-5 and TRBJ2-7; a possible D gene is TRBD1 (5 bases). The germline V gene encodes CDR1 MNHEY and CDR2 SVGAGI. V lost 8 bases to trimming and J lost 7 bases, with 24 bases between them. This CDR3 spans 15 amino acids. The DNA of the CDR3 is TGTGCCAGCCACCCGCATACGGTACAGGCCGGGGAGCAGTACTTC. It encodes CASHPHTVQAGEQYF.

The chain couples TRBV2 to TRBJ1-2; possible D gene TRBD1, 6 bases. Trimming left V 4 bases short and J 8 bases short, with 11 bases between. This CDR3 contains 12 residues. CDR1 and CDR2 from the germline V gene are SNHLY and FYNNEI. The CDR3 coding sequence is TGTGCCAGCAGTGTGGGACAAATCGGCTACACCTTC. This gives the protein CASSVGQIGYTF.

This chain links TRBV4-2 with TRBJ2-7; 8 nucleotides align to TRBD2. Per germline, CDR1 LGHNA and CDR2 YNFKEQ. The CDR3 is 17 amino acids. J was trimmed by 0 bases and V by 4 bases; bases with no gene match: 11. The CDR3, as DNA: TGTGCCAGCAGCCTCTGGGTAGCGGGAACGAGCTCCTACGAGCAGTACTTC. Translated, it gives CASSLWVAGTSSYEQYF.

CDR3 protein: CASSPGTTVRAGYTF. The CDR3 nucleotides read TGCGCCAGCAGCCCGGGGACGACAGTTCGAGCTGGCTACACCTTC. The chain combines TRBV5-1 with TRBJ1-2; D may be TRBD1 (5 bases). V was shortened by 4 bases and J by 7 bases, with 20 bases between the two germline ends. Germline assignment: CDR1 SGHRS and CDR2 YFSETQ. This CDR3 is built from 15 residues.

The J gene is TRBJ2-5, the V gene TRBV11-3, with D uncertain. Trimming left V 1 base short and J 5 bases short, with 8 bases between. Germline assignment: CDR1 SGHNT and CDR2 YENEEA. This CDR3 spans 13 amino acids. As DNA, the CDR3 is TGTGCCAGCAGCTTAGGAGCTGGGGAGACCCAGTACTTC. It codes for CASSLGAGETQYF.

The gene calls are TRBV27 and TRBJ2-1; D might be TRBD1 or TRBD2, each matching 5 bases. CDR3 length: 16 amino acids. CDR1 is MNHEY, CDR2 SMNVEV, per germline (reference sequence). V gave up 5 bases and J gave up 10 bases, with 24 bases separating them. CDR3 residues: CASSPKPHWGREEQFF. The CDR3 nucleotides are TGTGCCAGCAGTCCCAAGCCCCACTGGGGCAGGGAGGAGCAGTTCTTC.

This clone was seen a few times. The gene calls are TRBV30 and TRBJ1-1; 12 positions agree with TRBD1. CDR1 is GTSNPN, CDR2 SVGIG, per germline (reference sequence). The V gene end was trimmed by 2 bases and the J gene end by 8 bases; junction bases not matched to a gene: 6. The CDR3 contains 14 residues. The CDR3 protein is CAWSRDRGRREAFF. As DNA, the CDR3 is TGTGCCTGGAGTCGGGACAGGGGGCGAAGGGAAGCTTTCTTT.

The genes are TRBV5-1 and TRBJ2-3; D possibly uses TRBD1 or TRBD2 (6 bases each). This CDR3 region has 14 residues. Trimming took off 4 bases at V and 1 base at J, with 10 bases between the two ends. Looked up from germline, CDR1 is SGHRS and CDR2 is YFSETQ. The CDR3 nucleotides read TGCGCCAGCAGCGGGGGGCAGGGCACAGATACGCAGTATTTT. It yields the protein CASSGGQGTDTQYF.

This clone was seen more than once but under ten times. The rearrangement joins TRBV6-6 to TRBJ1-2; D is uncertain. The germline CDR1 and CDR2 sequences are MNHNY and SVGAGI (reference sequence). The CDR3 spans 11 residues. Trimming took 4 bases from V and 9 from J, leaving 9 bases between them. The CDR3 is CASSSRESYTF. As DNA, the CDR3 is TGTGCCAGCAGTTCGAGGGAGAGCTACACCTTC.

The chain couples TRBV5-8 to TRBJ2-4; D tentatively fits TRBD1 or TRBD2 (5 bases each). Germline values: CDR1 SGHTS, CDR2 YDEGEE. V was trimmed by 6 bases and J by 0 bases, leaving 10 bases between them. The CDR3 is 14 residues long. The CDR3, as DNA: TGTGCCAGCACCCGGGGCCCAGCCAAAAACATTCAGTACTTC. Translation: CASTRGPAKNIQYF. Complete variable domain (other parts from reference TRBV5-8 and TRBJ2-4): EAGVTQSPTHLIKTRGQQATLRCSPISGHTSVYWYQQALGLGLQFLLWYDEGEERNRGNFPPRFSGRQFPNYSSELNVNALELEDSALYLCASTRGPAKNIQYFGAGTRLSVL.

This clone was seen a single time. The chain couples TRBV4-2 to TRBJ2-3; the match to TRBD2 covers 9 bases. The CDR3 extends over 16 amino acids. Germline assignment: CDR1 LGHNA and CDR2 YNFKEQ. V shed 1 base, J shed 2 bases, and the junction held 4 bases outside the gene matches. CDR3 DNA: TGTGCCAGCAGCCAAGTTGCGGGAGGGCCCACAGATACGCAGTATTTT. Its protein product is CASSQVAGGPTDTQYF.